This TCR beta chain was found in a study of beta chain features in type 1 diabetes. The sequenced template was cDNA made from the entire isolated RNA. Here immunoSEQ multiplex PCR was the method, and the copy in TCRdb shows in-frame clones only, minus some. The top ten clones hold 0.07% to 0.095% of a sample with some 240,000 clones, roughly 16% of them seen once. The study, taken as a whole, reports: Shorter TCRB CDR3s, moderately but significantly so, were found in Type 1 diabetes patients in all four CD4+ subsets.

This CDR3 has 15 amino acids. Germline CDR1 MDHEN, CDR2 SYDVKM. Trimming took 8 bases from V and 0 from J, leaving 14 bases between them. Cells sorted by CD45RO/CCR7/CD25/CD127/CD95/CD27 comprised CD4+ naive, central memory, regulatory and stem cell-like memory cells. This clone has more than one count but fewer than ten. The target antigen is unknown. The TCR comes from a young man with type 1 diabetes. Sequenced input: naive CD4+ T cells from blood. V and J are TRBV28 and TRBJ2-1; D perhaps matches TRBD1 (6 bases). In DNA, the CDR3 is TGTGCCAGCGGTACAACAGGGCGCTCCTACAATGAGCAGTTCTTC. Amino acids: CASGTTGRSYNEQFF.